This entry features one T cell receptor beta chain sequence. Its antigen target is currently unknown. No base-level quality is on record; no much larger clone is a single base apart. The protocol used for the library was the immunoSEQ multiplex PCR assay. For the multiplex PCR, a mixture combining 60 forward primers for TCR Vbeta segments and 13 reverse primers for TCR Jbeta segments was used. A multiplex PCR assay on genomic DNA amplified the CDR3 region of rearranged TCR beta genes. The amplified TCR beta libraries were sequenced on the Illumina HiSeq System as 87-base-pair reads. On the authors' methods: A later analysis tallied around 82 million unique TCR beta chains across the approximately 670 repertoires, and around 10 million of those chains were shared by two or more donors. To remove PCR and sequencing errors, raw reads were error-corrected and collapsed into unique sequences using a nearest-neighbor algorithm that merged closely related sequences. To assign V, D and J gene segments, CDR3 sequences were aligned to IMGT reference sequences. Each retained sequence needed at least a six-nucleotide match to both a V gene segment and a J gene segment. A rearrangement counted as productive if the CDR3 had no stop codons and remained in frame with V and J, and every other rearrangement counted as non-productive. Following IMGT convention, CDR3 was defined as the stretch from the second conserved V-encoded cysteine to the conserved J-encoded phenylalanine. Sequences without an unambiguous match to a single V gene segment were excluded from the earlier analysis of approximately 600 of the donors. An earlier analysis of several hundred of the donors called V segments functional above 56.7% productive rearrangements and segregating when the between-donor standard deviation exceeded 5%. A statistical classification framework was built to diagnose cytomegalovirus status from the catalog of TCR beta chain sequences. V and J gene assignment, in a later analysis, came from comparing TCR nucleotide sequences with IMGT/GENE-DB human TR gene sequences. A later analysis assigned CDR3 sequences and most-parsimonious VDJ recombination scenarios with the TCRdist pipeline. In a later analysis, every TCR beta chain was defined by the combination of its CDR3 amino acid sequence and its V-gene family, and reads without a unique V-gene family were dropped. As a way to deal with suspected cross-contamination and a sequencing artifact, a later analysis dropped hundreds of nucleotide sequences that were highly shared and had low generation probability. A later analysis calculated a clonal expansion index for each public chain from normalized within-repertoire ranks of inferred template counts. A later analysis computed generation probabilities with a VDJ recombination model fitted to out-of-frame rearrangements, and checked the results against IGoR. In a later analysis, TCR-TCR, TCR-HLA and TCR-CMV co-occurrence was scored with hypergeometric tests, and a repertoire-size bias correction was applied to TCR pairs. False discovery rates were estimated in a later analysis by permuting HLA or CMV assignments 20 times. In a later analysis, co-occurring TCRs were grouped with DBSCAN, and TCRdist sequence similarity was added when clustering was performed within HLA-allele-positive subsets. Repertoires with fewer than 30,000 or more than 120,000 public chains, plus five repertoires with anomalous nucleotide sharing, were excluded from co-occurrence clustering. Entries here come from immuneACCESS through TCRdb and include only in-frame sequences with V and J called. Some clones fail to appear in such tables; in the studies checked, an unresolved V gene covers under half of the shortfall, and the cause of the remainder is unknown. That table furnishes V, J and clone size, whereas the DNA furnished D and trimming. The sample data list 170,000 or so clones, and just under 80% of these were observed just once. The ten largest clones take up over 10% of the sample.

The cohort consisted of 666 healthy bone marrow donors. At the time of sampling, every cohort member was nominally healthy, though immune exposures that went unrecorded were likely present. The donor was CMV seropositive and was included in the group of 250 to 300 seropositive cohort members. Each donor provided a peripheral blood sample, and peripheral blood mononuclear cells were used for TCR beta sequencing. The Qiagen DNeasy Blood Extraction Kit was used to extract genomic DNA from the blood cell samples. This sample is part of a study of cytomegalovirus exposure and HLA in healthy donors (dated by TCRdb to about 2017). General notes on the study: An earlier analysis of some 600 of the donors reported approximately 260 Gb of sequence data and some 110 million unique TCR beta sequences obtained from approximately 180 million T cells. Roughly 300 gigabases of sequencing data and approximately 84 million unique TCR sequences were included in an early release covering roughly 600 HLA-typed donors. The genetic ancestry cluster associated with self-reported Caucasian donors included about 84% of the roughly 400 genotyped donors. The study aimed to test whether signatures of past pathogen exposure could be identified by cataloging public T cell receptors. Using immunosequencing, the study profiled T cell repertoires from 666 subjects and related those repertoires to cytomegalovirus serostatus. In addition to the first cohort of approximately 670 subjects, a separate validation cohort of 130 or so different subjects was used. To predict cytomegalovirus infection status, the study combined high-throughput TCR immunosequencing, statistical association of individual TCRs with disease status, and machine learning. To study patterns of TCR occurrence, a later analysis re-analyzed previously published TCR beta repertoires from around 670 donors and added high-resolution HLA genotyping. Rather than using new phenotypic data, the later analysis identified candidate immune exposures from TCR beta sequences and from how often those sequences occurred across donors. An earlier analysis of around 580 of the donors used high-throughput TCR beta sequencing to judge whether each TCR beta V gene segment behaved as functional or pseudogenic. Donor age, sex, ethnicity and CMV serostatus were compiled together with the repertoire data. A later genetic analysis used genome-wide SNP genotypes for about 65% of the 666 donors, treating that subset as a discovery cohort. All discovery cohort repertoires had been generated on a single sequencing platform. Class I and class II HLA loci were covered by the typing at four-digit resolution. Typing coverage varied by locus: roughly 629-630 donors for A, B, C, DRB1 and DQB1; some 520 for DQA1; more than 600 for DPA1; approximately 450 for DPB1. Roughly five DR-DQ haplotypes were handled as single units for association and clustering because linkage in the cohort was strong. Among 300 to 450 genotyped donors of the cohort, an average of roughly 240,000 unique TCR beta nucleotide sequences were sequenced per donor, 15% to 20% of them non-productive. Broader findings and caveats from the paper: In an earlier analysis of some 500 of the donors, most TCR beta V segments were observed in productive rearrangements about 87% or about 30% of the time, broadly matching IMGT annotations. Approximately 16 rarely observed V segments, including chromosome 9 orphons, were excluded from the earlier analysis of some 590 of the donors because counts were too low. In a later analysis, several top co-occurrence clusters were reported to appear linked to parvovirus B19, influenza, CMV and Epstein-Barr virus. When HLA alleles, especially DR and DQ, strongly co-occurred, TCR associations were difficult to assign to individual alleles. Compared with equally common non-associated chains, HLA-associated TCR beta chains in a later analysis were more clonally expanded and had lower generation probabilities. Cytomegalovirus status was reported to be diagnosed by the classifier with high specificity and sensitivity in both the original and validation cohorts. The authors suggested that the approach could potentially be generalized to other disease states and immunological phenotypes. A later genetic analysis reported fewer N-insertions in productive TCRs among donors in an Asian-associated ancestry cluster than the roughly 720-donor mean. The presence/absence analyses assumed that sequencing depth was roughly uniform across donors, and that assumption may not be true. CMV serostatus was the only immune exposure information available for the cohort. According to a later analysis, TCR association rates differed among HLA loci, with DRB1 alleles showing the most associated TCRs and HLA-C alleles showing the fewest. Only TCR beta chains were sequenced in this cohort, and the absence of alpha or paired-chain data limited detectable features. In vitro tests confirmed that a few of the cytomegalovirus-associated TCR beta chains recognize cytomegalovirus antigens. Linkage disequilibrium might explain the correlated functional status among segregating V segments, but an unknown experimental factor could not be excluded. A further reported finding was that TCR beta sequences accurately predicted the HLA-A and HLA-B alleles for most subjects in the first cohort. According to a later analysis, most CMV-associated TCR beta chains appeared to be HLA-restricted, and the HLA associations seemed to be driven largely by CMV exposure. The study listed 150 to 200 TCR beta chains as associated with cytomegalovirus. A later genetic analysis associated a missense DCLRE1C variant with V-gene and J-gene trimming of TCR beta chains, and an independent cohort replicated the association. A cluster of highly shared sequence variants was judged likely to represent a technical artifact of the sequencing pipeline. Because some donors lacked HLA typing at each locus, the association tests relied only on the typed subset. At a false discovery rate of 0.05, a later analysis linked roughly 17,000 TCR beta sequences to specific HLA alleles. Most TCR sequences were observed very rarely across donors, whereas some public TCRs were present in many individuals.

Sample: PBMCs. This TCR came from a woman in her 50s in good health and CMV-seropositive.

CDR3 loop: CASSLGASGGSYEQYF. The DNA is as follows: TGTGCCAGCAGCTTGGGGGCTAGCGGGGGGTCCTACGAGCAGTACTTC. This chain joins TRBV5-6 to TRBJ2-7; 11 bases in between match TRBD2. As encoded in the germline V gene, CDR1 is SGHDT while CDR2 is YYEEEE. V loses 0 bases at its end and J loses 1 base; junction bases beyond the gene matches: 3. There are 16 amino acids in the CDR3, from cysteine to phenylalanine inclusive. The retained sequence is limited to the CDR3, 48 bases, with the frame set at the first base. Reference TRBV5-6 and TRBJ2-7 genes cover what lies past the CDR3, so the full variable domain is DAGVTQSPTHLIKTRGQQVTLRCSPKSGHDTVSWYQQALGQGPQFIFQYYEEEERQRGNFPDRFSGHQFPNYSSELNVNALLLGDSALYLCASSLGASGGSYEQYFGPGTRLTVT.